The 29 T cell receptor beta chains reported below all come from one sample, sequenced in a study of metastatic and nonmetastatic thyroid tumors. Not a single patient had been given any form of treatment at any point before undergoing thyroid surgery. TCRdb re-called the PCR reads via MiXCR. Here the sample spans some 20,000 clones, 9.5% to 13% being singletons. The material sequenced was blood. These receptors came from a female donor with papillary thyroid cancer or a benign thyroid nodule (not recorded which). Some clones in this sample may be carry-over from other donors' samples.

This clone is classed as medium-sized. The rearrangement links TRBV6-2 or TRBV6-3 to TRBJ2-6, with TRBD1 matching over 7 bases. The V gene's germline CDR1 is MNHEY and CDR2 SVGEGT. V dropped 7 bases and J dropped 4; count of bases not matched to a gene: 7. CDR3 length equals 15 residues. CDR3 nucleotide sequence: TGTGCCAGCAACAAAAGGGGACAGGGGGCCAACGTCCTGACTTTC. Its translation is CASNKRGQGANVLTF.

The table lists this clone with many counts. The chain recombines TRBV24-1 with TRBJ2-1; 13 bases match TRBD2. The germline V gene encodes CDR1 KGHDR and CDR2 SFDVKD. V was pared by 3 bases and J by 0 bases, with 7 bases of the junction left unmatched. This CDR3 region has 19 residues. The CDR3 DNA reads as TGTGCCACCAGTGATATCCCGGGACTAGCGGGGAGCTCCTACAATGAGCAGTTCTTC. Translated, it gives CATSDIPGLAGSSYNEQFF.

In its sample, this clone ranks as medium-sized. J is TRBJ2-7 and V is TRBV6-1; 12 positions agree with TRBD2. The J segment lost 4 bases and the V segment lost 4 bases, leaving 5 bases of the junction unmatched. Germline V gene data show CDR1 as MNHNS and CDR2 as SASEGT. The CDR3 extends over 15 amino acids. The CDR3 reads CASSVLAGGPYEQYF. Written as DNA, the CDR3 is TGTGCCAGCAGTGTGCTAGCGGGAGGGCCTTACGAGCAGTACTTC.

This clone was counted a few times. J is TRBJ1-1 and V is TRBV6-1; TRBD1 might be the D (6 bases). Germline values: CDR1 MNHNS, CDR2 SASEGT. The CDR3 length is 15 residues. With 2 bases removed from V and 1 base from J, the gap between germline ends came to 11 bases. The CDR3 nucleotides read TGTGCCAGCAGTGAAATGGGACACGCGAACACTGAAGCTTTCTTT. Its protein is CASSEMGHANTEAFF.

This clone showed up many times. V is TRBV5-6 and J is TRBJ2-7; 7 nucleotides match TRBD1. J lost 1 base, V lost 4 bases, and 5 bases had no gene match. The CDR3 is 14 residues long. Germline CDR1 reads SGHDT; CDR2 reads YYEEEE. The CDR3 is CASSDRQGSYEQYF. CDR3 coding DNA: TGTGCCAGCAGCGACCGACAGGGATCCTACGAGCAGTACTTC.

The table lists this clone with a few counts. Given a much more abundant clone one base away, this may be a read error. The CDR3 loop reads CATSTSVRENEQFF. CDR3 coding DNA: TGTGCCACCAGCACTAGCGTGAGGGAAAATGAGCAGTTCTTC. The chain combines TRBV15 with TRBJ2-1; TRBD2 is a possible D gene (6 bases). V dropped 4 bases and J dropped 7 bases, with 14 bases sitting between them. The length of the CDR3 is 14 residues. The germline gives CDR1 LNHNV, CDR2 YYDKDF (reference sequence).

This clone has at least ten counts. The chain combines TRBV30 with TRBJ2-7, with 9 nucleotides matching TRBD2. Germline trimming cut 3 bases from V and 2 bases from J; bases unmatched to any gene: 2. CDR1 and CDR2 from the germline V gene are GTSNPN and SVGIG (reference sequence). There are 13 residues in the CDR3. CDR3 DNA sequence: TGTGCCTGGAGGCGGGAGGGCCCCTACGAGCAGTACTTC. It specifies CAWRREGPYEQYF.

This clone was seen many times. The CDR3 sequence: CASSPPLGYLSSGNTIYF. The CDR3 coding sequence is TGTGCCAGCAGCCCCCCCCTCGGGTACCTGAGCTCTGGAAACACCATATATTTT. This sequence joins TRBV7-4 and TRBJ1-3; D is uncertain. From germline, CDR1 is SGHVT and CDR2 SQSDAQ. Between the trimmed V and J ends, which lost 5 bases and 0 bases, there was a span of 20 bases. The CDR3 runs 18 residues.

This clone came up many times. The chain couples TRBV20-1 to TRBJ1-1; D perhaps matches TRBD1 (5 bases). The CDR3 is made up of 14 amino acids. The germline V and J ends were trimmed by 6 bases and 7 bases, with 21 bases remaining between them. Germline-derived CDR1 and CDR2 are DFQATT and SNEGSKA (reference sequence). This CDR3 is CSANYVRGKGEAFF. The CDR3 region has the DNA TGCAGTGCCAACTACGTTAGGGGAAAAGGTGAAGCTTTCTTT.

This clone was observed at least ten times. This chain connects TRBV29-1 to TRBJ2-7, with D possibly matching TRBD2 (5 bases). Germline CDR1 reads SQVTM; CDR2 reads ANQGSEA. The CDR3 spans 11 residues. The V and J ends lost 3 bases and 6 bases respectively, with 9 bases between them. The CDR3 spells CSVDEGGEQYF. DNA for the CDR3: TGCAGCGTTGATGAGGGCGGCGAGCAGTACTTC.

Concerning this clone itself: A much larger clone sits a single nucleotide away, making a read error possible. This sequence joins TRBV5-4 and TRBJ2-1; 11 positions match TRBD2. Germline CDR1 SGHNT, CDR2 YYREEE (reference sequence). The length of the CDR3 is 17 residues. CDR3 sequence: CPSSLFGGTSGSGEQFF. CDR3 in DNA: TGTCCCAGCAGCTTGTTTGGGGGAACTAGCGGGAGCGGAGAGCAGTTCTTC. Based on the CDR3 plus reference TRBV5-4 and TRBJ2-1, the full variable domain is ETGVTQSPTHLIKTRGQQVTLRCSSQSGHNTVSWYQQALGQGPQFIFQYYREEENGRGNFPPRFSGLQFPNYSSELNVNALELDDSALYLCPSSLFGGTSGSGEQFFGPGTRLTVL.

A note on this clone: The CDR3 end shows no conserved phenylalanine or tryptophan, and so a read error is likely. CDR3 coding DNA: TGCAGTGTCCCTAGCGCGTTCTCCTACAATGAGCAGTTCTCC. It codes for CSVPSAFSYNEQFS. The chain combines TRBV20-1 with TRBJ2-1; perhaps TRBD2 as D (6 bases). Germline V gene sequence: CDR1 DFQATT, CDR2 SNEGSKA (reference sequence). V gave up 7 bases and J gave up 0 bases, with 13 bases separating them. The CDR3 covers 14 residues.

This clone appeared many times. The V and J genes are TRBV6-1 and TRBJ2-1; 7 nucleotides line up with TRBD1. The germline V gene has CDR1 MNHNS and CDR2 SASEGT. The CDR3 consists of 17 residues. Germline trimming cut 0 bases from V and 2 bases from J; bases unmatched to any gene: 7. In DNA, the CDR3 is TGTGCCAGCAGTGAAGCGAGGAACAGGGGCGCCTACAATGAGCAGTTCTTC. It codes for CASSEARNRGAYNEQFF.

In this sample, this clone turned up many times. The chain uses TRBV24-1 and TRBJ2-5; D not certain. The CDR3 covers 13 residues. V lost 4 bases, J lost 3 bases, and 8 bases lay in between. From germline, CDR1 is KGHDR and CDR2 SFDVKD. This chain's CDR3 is CATSDYTEETQYF. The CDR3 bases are TGTGCCACCAGTGACTACACCGAAGAGACCCAGTACTTC.

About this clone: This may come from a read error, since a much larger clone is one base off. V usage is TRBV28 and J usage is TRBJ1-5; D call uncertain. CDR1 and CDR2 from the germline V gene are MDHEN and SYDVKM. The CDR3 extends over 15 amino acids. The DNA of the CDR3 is TGTGCCAGCAGTTTGCGGTGGGCTGGCGATCAACCCCAGCATTTT. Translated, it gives CASSLRWAGDQPQHF.

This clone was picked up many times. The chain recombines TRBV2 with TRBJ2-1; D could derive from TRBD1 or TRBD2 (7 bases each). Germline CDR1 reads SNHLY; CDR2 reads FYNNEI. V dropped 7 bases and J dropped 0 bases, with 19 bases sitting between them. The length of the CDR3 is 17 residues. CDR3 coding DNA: TGTGCCAGCATCCACGGGGGGACAGTCCCCTCCTACAATGAGCAGTTCTTC. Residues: CASIHGGTVPSYNEQFF.

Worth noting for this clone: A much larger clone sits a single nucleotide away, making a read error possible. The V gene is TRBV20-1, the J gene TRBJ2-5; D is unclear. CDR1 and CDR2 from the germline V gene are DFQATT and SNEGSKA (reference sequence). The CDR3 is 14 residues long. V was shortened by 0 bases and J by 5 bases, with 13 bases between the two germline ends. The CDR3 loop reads CSAREPTDLETQYF. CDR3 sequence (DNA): TGCAGTGCTAGAGAACCCACGGATTTGGAGACCCAGTACTTC.

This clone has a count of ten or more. CDR3 nucleotide sequence: TGTGCCAGCAGCTCCCCCTCCTATAACGAAGGCTACACCTTC. Encoded protein: CASSSPSYNEGYTF. V gene TRBV7-8 combines with J gene TRBJ1-2; D unclear. The CDR3 sequence is 14 residues long. Deletions cut 4 bases from V and 8 bases from J, with 17 bases between. In germline, CDR1 is SGHVS, CDR2 FQNEAQ.

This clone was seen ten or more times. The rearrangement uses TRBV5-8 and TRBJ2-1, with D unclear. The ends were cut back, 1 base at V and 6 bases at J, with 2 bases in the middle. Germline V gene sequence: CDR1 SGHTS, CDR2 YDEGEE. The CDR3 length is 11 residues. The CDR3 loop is CASSLFNEQFF. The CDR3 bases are TGTGCCAGCAGCTTGTTCAATGAGCAGTTCTTC.

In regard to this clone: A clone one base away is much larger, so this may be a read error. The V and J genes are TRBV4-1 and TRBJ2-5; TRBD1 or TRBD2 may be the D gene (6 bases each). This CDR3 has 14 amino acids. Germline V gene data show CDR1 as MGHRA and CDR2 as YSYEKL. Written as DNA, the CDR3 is TGCGCCAGCAGCCTCAAGGGGGGCCAAGAGACCCGGTACTTC. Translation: CASSLKGGQETRYF.

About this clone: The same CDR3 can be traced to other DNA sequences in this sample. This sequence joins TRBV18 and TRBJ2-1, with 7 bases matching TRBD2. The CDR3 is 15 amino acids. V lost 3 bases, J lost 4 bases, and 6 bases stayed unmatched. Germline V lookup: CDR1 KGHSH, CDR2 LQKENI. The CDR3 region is CASSPGLRTYNEQFF. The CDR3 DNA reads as TGTGCCAGCTCACCGGGACTACGCACTTACAATGAGCAGTTCTTC. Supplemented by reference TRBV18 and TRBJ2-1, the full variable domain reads NAGVMQNPRHLVRRRGQEARLRCSPMKGHSHVYWYRQLPEEGLKFMVYLQKENIIDESGMPKERFSAEFPKEGPSILRIQQVVRGDSAAYFCASSPGLRTYNEQFFGPGTRLTVL.

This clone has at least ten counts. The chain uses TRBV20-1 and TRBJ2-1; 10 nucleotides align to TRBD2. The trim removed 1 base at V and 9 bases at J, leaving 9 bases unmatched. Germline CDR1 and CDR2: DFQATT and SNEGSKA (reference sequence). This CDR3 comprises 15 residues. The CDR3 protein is CSARAELAGSPEQFF. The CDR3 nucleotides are TGCAGTGCTAGAGCCGAACTAGCGGGGAGTCCTGAGCAGTTCTTC.

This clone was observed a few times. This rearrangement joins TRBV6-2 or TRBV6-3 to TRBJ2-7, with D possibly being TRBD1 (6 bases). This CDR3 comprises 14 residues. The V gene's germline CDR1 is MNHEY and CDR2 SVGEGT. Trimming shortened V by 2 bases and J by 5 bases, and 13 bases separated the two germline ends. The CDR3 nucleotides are TGTGCCAGCAGTTACACAGGGACGATGCACGAGCAGTACTTC. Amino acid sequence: CASSYTGTMHEQYF.

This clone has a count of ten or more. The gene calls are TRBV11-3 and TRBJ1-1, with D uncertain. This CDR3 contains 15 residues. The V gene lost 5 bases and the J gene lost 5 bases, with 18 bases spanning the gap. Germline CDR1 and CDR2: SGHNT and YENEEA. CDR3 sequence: CASSHRSAGITEAFF. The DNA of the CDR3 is TGTGCCAGCAGCCACCGCTCAGCTGGCATTACTGAAGCTTTCTTT.

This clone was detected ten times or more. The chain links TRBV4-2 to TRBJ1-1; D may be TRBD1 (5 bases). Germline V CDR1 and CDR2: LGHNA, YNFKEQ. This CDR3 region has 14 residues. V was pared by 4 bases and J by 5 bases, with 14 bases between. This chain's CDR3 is CASSRDGEGTEAFF. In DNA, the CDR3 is TGTGCCAGCAGCCGTGATGGGGAGGGGACTGAAGCTTTCTTT.

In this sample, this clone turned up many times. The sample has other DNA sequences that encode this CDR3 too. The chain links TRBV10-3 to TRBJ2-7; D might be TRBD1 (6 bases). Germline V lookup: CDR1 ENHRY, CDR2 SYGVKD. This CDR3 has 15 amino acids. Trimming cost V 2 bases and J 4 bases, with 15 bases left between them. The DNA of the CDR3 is TGTGCCATCAGTGAGAATGAGGGGGTAGTGTACGAGCAGTACTTC. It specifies CAISENEGVVYEQYF.

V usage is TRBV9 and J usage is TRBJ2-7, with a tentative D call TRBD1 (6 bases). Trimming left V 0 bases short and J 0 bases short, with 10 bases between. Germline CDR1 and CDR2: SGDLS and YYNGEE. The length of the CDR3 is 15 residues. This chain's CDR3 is CASSVEGTLSYEQYF. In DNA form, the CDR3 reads TGTGCCAGCAGCGTAGAAGGGACACTCTCCTACGAGCAGTACTTC.

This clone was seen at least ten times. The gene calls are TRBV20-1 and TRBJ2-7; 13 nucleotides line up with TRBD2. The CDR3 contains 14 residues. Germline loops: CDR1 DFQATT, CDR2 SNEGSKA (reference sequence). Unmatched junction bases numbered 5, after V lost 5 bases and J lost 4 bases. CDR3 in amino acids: CSAPRTSGSYEQYF. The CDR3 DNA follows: TGCAGTGCTCCACGGACTAGCGGGAGTTACGAGCAGTACTTC.

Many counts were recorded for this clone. CDR3 DNA sequence: TGTGCCAGCAGTTACGGGGAAGAGACCCAGTACTTC. Translation gives CASSYGEETQYF. V and J are TRBV6-5 and TRBJ2-5; no reliable D call. Germline V gene data show CDR1 as MNHEY and CDR2 as SVGAGI. The CDR3 is made up of 12 amino acids. With 2 bases removed from V and 3 bases from J, the gap between germline ends came to 4 bases.